A selection of T cell receptor beta chains follows, all from one sample in a study of OX40 agonist ivuxolimab in advanced cancers. Measured with immunoSEQ multiplex PCR; TCRdb has only the in-frame clones, and not every one. This sample has some 54,000 clones, with less than 90% found just once. Sequenced here: CD4+ or CD8+ T cells sorted from blood, sampled in a trial of the OX40 agonist ivuxolimab. The receptors originated from an adult with an advanced solid tumor such as melanoma, head and neck, liver or kidney cancer. CDR3s include the opening cysteine and the closing phenylalanine or tryptophan. The D gene is left open where the match is weak. Expanded clones get a size class; other rows say once, few or many, or leave the size out.

TRBD2	.	TRBJ2-7	TRBV5-1	TGCGCCAGCAGCTTGGCCGTATTAGCGGGCCAAGGCTCCTACGAGCAGTACTTC	CASSLAVLAGQGSYEQYF
.	once	TRBJ2-6	TRBV5-5	TGTGCCAGCAGCTTTAGAGGAGGGGCAAATGGGGCCAACGTCCTGACTTTC	CASSFRGGANGANVLTF
.	.	TRBJ1-5	TRBV5-4	TGTGCCAGCAGCCCGGGTGGGGGCGATAGCAATCAGCCCCAGCATTTT	CASSPGGGDSNQPQHF
.	.	TRBJ1-4	TRBV6-5	TGTGCCAGCAGCCCTGGACAGTCTAATGAAAAACTGTTTTTT	CASSPGQSNEKLFF
.	.	TRBJ2-3	TRBV7-2	TGTGCCAGCAGCTTATATGACAGCACAGATACGCAGTATTTT	CASSLYDSTDTQYF
.	.	TRBJ2-7	TRBV27	TGTGCCGGAGTCAGGGGGGCCCTTTACTACGAGCAGTACTTC	CAGVRGALYYEQYF
.	.	TRBJ2-3	TRBV9	TGTGCCAGCAGCCCTCGGACCAGCACAGATACGCAGTATTTT	CASSPRTSTDTQYF
TRBD1	.	TRBJ1-1	TRBV10-3	TGTGCCACCACCGGGACAGGGAATACTGAAGCTTTCTTT	CATTGTGNTEAFF
TRBD1	.	TRBJ2-3	TRBV9	TGTGCCAGCAGCGGCAATACCGGGACAGGAGAAAGCACAGATACGCAGTATTTT	CASSGNTGTGESTDTQYF
.	.	TRBJ1-5	TRBV14	TGTGTCAGCAGCCAAGATAATATTCTAGGGCAGCCCCAGCATTTT	CVSSQDNILGQPQHF
.	once	TRBJ1-1	TRBV27	TGTGCCAGCAGTTTCAGTGCCCAGTTGTTTGCTTTCTTT	CASSFSAQLFAFF